This T cell receptor beta chain was captured by sequencing in a study of monozygotic twins with inflammatory bowel disease. For every donor, one blood sample of approximately 2.5 ml was drawn. TCRdb re-called the 5' RACE reads and gives one entry per CDR3 protein, without DNA. Seen in this sample are about 330,000 distinct CDR3 sequences; the ten most common clones hold roughly 2%. The CDR3 spans 17 residues. In germline, CDR1 is SGHDT, CDR2 YYEEEE. Whole-study findings and limits: Clonotype sharing was lower in IBD patients than healthy twins, most markedly with disease activity.

Details on this clonotype: What it recognizes is unknown.

The sequenced sample was blood. The TCR comes from a human donor with ulcerative colitis or Crohn's disease, or a healthy co-twin of an affected twin (not recorded which). The chain joins TRBV5-6 to TRBJ2-2; lacking DNA, the TRBD1 call made by TCRdb goes unchecked. This CDR3 is CASSQWTGGANTGELFF.